This is a list of T cell receptor beta chains from one sample in a study of cytomegalovirus exposure and HLA in healthy donors. Measured with immunoSEQ multiplex PCR; TCRdb has only the in-frame clones, and not every one. The sample carries 68,000 or so clones, roughly 75% recorded once. The material sequenced was PBMCs. Source of these receptors: a woman aged 30 to 39 in good health and CMV-seronegative. Both conserved end residues are part of each CDR3. A D gene is named only where the DNA matches it firmly. For some rows the clone size is stated as once, few or many, or as a class when expanded; others skip it.

clone_size	d_call	j_call	v_call	cdr3_aa	cdr3_nt
-	TRBD1	TRBJ1-5	TRBV19	CASRLRDRGFQPQHF	TGTGCCAGTAGACTCCGGGACAGGGGTTTTCAGCCCCAGCATTTT
-	-	TRBJ2-3	TRBV10-2	CASSRFRGPGTDTQYF	TGCGCCAGCAGTCGGTTCAGGGGACCTGGCACAGATACGCAGTATTTT
-	-	TRBJ1-2	TRBV2	CASRRQAGVNYGYTF	TGTGCCAGCAGACGACAGGCGGGGGTTAACTATGGCTACACCTTC
-	-	TRBJ2-7	TRBV27	CASSLFRVGYEQYF	TGTGCCAGCAGTTTATTCCGGGTTGGCTACGAGCAGTACTTC
-	TRBD2	TRBJ2-3	TRBV7-8	CASSNIAGAYTDTQYF	TGTGCCAGCAGCAACATAGCGGGGGCCTACACAGATACGCAGTATTTT
few	TRBD1	TRBJ2-3	TRBV30	CAWSVPPGQGSDTQYF	TGTGCCTGGAGTGTACCCCCGGGACAGGGTTCGGATACGCAGTATTTT
-	-	TRBJ1-1	TRBV7-9	CASSYDGARRGNTEAFF	TGTGCCAGCAGCTACGATGGCGCCCGACGGGGGAACACTGAAGCTTTCTTT
-	-	TRBJ1-6	TRBV4-1	CASSPAGTYNSPLHF	TGCGCCAGCTCCCCGGCAGGGACCTATAATTCACCCCTCCACTTT
-	-	TRBJ2-2	TRBV7-9	CASSSRLAPTGELFF	TGTGCCAGCAGCTCCCGGTTAGCGCCCACCGGGGAGCTGTTTTTT
few	-	TRBJ1-1	TRBV20-1	CSASRQTEAFF	TGCAGTGCAAGTCGGCAGACAGAAGCTTTCTTT
-	TRBD1	TRBJ1-1	TRBV11-2	CASSYTGQGYTEAFF	TGTGCCAGCAGCTACACTGGACAGGGCTACACTGAAGCTTTCTTT
-	-	TRBJ1-5	TRBV5-4	CASSLGSGVGQPQHF	TGTGCCAGCAGCTTGGGATCCGGGGTCGGTCAGCCCCAGCATTTT
-	-	TRBJ2-3	TRBV4-2	CASSQLSLGPTDTQYF	TGTGCCAGCAGCCAGTTATCCTTGGGGCCCACAGATACGCAGTATTTT
-	-	TRBJ1-6	TRBV6-5	CASSYSQRYNSPLHF	TGTGCCAGCAGTTACTCTCAGCGTTATAATTCACCCCTCCACTTT
-	-	TRBJ1-1	TRBV10-3	CAISVAGMDTEAFF	TGTGCCATCAGTGTGGCGGGGATGGACACTGAAGCTTTCTTT
-	-	TRBJ1-5	TRBV2	CASNSGPPGGNQPQHF	TGTGCCAGCAATAGCGGGCCCCCCGGGGGCAATCAGCCCCAGCATTTT
-	-	TRBJ1-1	TRBV28	CASSLSQGNTEAFF	TGTGCCAGCAGTTTGTCACAGGGGAACACTGAAGCTTTCTTT
-	-	TRBJ1-2	TRBV5-1	CASSSTGEGGYTF	TGCGCCAGCAGCTCGACAGGAGAGGGCGGCTACACCTTC
-	-	TRBJ1-1	TRBV11-2	CASSFGGDTEAFF	TGTGCCAGCAGCTTCGGGGGGGACACTGAAGCTTTCTTT
-	-	TRBJ2-1	TRBV15	CATSNPSPSYNEQFF	TGTGCCACCAGCAACCCGAGTCCATCCTACAATGAGCAGTTCTTC
-	TRBD2	TRBJ2-3	TRBV7-2	CASSPRLAGGSDTQYF	TGTGCCAGCAGCCCTCGACTAGCGGGGGGTTCAGATACGCAGTATTTT
few	-	TRBJ1-1	TRBV6-5	CASSYSEWSEAFF	TGTGCCAGCAGTTATAGTGAGTGGAGTGAAGCTTTCTTT
-	TRBD1	TRBJ1-2	TRBV29-1	CSVDTRQGTGEGYTF	TGCAGCGTTGACACCCGACAGGGGACGGGAGAAGGCTACACCTTC
-	-	TRBJ1-4	TRBV7-6	CASSKWDMGEKLFF	TGTGCCAGCAGCAAATGGGACATGGGGGAAAAACTGTTTTTT
-	-	TRBJ1-2	TRBV19	CASSRGVVELTF	TGTGCCAGCTCTCGCGGGGTGGTTGAGCTTACCTTC
-	-	TRBJ2-5	TRBV15	CATRRDSQETQYF	TGTGCCACCAGAAGAGACAGCCAAGAGACCCAGTACTTC
-	-	TRBJ1-5	TRBV6-1	CASSESGVRQPQHF	TGTGCCAGCAGTGAGTCAGGGGTTCGGCAGCCCCAGCATTTT
-	TRBD1	TRBJ2-1	TRBV2	CASDTTGGPLNEQFF	TGTGCCAGCGACACTACAGGGGGTCCCCTCAATGAGCAGTTCTTC
-	TRBD1	TRBJ1-5	TRBV6-6	CASSYPGTVNQPQHF	TGTGCCAGCAGTTACCCGGGGACAGTCAATCAGCCCCAGCATTTT
-	TRBD1	TRBJ2-1	TRBV6-5	CASKLDRGSYNEQFF	TGTGCCAGCAAACTGGACAGGGGGTCCTACAATGAGCAGTTCTTC
-	-	TRBJ1-2	TRBV6-5	CASSYTVNYGYTF	TGTGCCAGCAGTTACACGGTTAACTATGGCTACACCTTC
-	-	TRBJ2-1	TRBV7-8	CASSQRDSREQFF	TGTGCCAGCAGCCAACGGGACTCTAGGGAGCAGTTCTTC
-	-	TRBJ2-5	TRBV4-1	CASSVGTLETQYF	TGCGCCAGCAGCGTCGGGACTTTAGAGACCCAGTACTTC
-	TRBD2	TRBJ2-7	TRBV11-2	CASSLREAPYEQYF	TGTGCCAGCAGCTTACGGGAGGCCCCCTACGAGCAGTACTTC
-	TRBD1	TRBJ2-7	TRBV6-1	CASSSGTGVSYEQYF	TGTGCCAGCAGTTCCGGGACAGGGGTCAGCTACGAGCAGTACTTC
few	-	TRBJ2-7	TRBV25-1	CASSPNFASGVEQYF	TGTGCCAGCAGCCCCAATTTTGCCTCAGGGGTCGAGCAGTACTTC
-	TRBD1	TRBJ1-2	TRBV29-1	CSAGTGNGYTF	TGCAGCGCCGGGACAGGGAATGGCTACACCTTC
-	TRBD1	TRBJ1-5	TRBV6-5	CASRRTGRNQPQHF	TGTGCCAGCAGAAGGACAGGGCGCAATCAGCCCCAGCATTTT
-	TRBD2	TRBJ2-7	TRBV11-2	CASSSSGVSYEQYF	TGTGCCAGCAGCTCTAGCGGGGTTTCCTACGAGCAGTACTTC
few	-	TRBJ1-1	TRBV5-6	CATRGAGTEAFF	TGTGCCACCAGAGGCGCGGGCACTGAAGCTTTCTTT
-	TRBD1	TRBJ1-2	TRBV7-2	CASRGGRGYGYTF	TGTGCCAGCAGAGGGGGCAGGGGCTATGGCTACACCTTC
-	-	TRBJ1-1	TRBV6-7	CASSYSNTWHEAFF	TGTGCCAGCAGTTACTCGAACACCTGGCATGAAGCTTTCTTT
-	TRBD2	TRBJ2-5	TRBV7-6	CASSSLGLAGGRETQYF	TGTGCCAGCAGCTCCCTGGGACTAGCGGGAGGCCGAGAGACCCAGTACTTC
-	-	TRBJ1-4	TRBV6-1	CASSAGIENEKLFF	TGTGCCAGCAGTGCGGGGATTGAGAATGAAAAACTGTTTTTT
-	TRBD1	TRBJ1-2	TRBV9	CASSPTGTVQYGYTF	TGTGCCAGCAGCCCAACCGGGACAGTACAATATGGCTACACCTTC